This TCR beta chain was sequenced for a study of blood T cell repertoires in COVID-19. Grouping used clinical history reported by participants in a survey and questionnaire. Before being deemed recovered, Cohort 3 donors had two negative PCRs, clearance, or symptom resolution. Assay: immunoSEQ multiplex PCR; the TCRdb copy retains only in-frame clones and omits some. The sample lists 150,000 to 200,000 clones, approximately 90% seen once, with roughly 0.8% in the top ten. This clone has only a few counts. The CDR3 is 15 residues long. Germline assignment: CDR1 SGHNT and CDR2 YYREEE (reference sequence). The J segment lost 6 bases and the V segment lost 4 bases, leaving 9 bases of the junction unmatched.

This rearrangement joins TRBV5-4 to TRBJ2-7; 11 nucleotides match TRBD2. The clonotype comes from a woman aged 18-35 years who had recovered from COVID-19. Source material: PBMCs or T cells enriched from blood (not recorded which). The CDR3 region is CASSPSGLAGGEQYF. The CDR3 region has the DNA TGTGCCAGCAGCCCTAGTGGCCTAGCGGGAGGCGAGCAGTACTTC.